Listed below are T cell receptor beta chains from one sample, sequenced in a study of radiation and T cells in renal cell carcinoma. This table comes from immunoSEQ multiplex PCR, and its TCRdb copy is limited to in-frame clones, with some not included. The table has some 130,000 clones, 88% seen once. The source was blood, collected from a patient whose treatment included radiotherapy and nephrectomy. All receptors derive from a woman aged 70-85 years with renal cell carcinoma. Each CDR3 is given with its conserved first and last residue. D genes are given only for firm matches. Some rows mark clone size as missing; the rest say once, few, many or name a class of expanded clone.

v_gene	j_gene	abundance	d_gene	CDR3aa	CDR3nt
TRBV7-9	TRBJ1-5	-	-	CASSTGDQPQHF	TGTGCCAGCAGCACGGGGGATCAGCCCCAGCATTTT
TRBV28	TRBJ2-7	-	-	CASRSAGNEQYF	TGTGCCAGCAGATCCGCGGGGAATGAGCAGTACTTC
TRBV19	TRBJ1-2	-	-	CASSIVPNYGYTF	TGTGCCAGTAGTATCGTCCCAAACTATGGCTACACCTTC
TRBV2	TRBJ1-5	-	TRBD1	CASSTGGNQPQHF	TGTGCCAGCAGTACAGGGGGCAATCAGCCCCAGCATTTT
TRBV5-4	TRBJ2-3	once	TRBD2	CASSWGGDTQYF	TGTGCCAGCAGCTGGGGGGGAGATACGCAGTATTTT
TRBV20-1	TRBJ2-7	-	-	CSASGGSEQYF	TGCAGTGCTAGCGGTGGGTCGGAGCAGTACTTC
TRBV7-2	TRBJ2-3	once	TRBD2	CASSKLAGGGTDTQYF	TGTGCCAGCAGCAAACTAGCGGGGGGCGGTACAGATACGCAGTATTTT
TRBV6-5	TRBJ2-5	-	TRBD2	CASSLVAGREETQYF	TGTGCCAGCAGTTTGGTAGCGGGGCGGGAGGAGACCCAGTACTTC
TRBV6-1	TRBJ2-7	-	-	CASSRRGTVYEQYF	TGTGCCAGCAGTCGCCGTGGGACGGTATACGAGCAGTACTTC
TRBV5-1	TRBJ1-4	-	TRBD1	CASSLGGQGDEKLFF	TGCGCCAGCAGCTTGGGGGGACAGGGTGATGAAAAACTGTTTTTT
TRBV25-1	TRBJ1-5	-	-	CASRDSGCNQPQHF	TGTGCCAGCAGGGATTCCGGATGCAATCAGCCCCAGCATTTT
TRBV7-9	TRBJ2-5	few	-	CASSGETQYF	TGTGCCAGCAGCGGAGAGACCCAGTACTTC
TRBV28	TRBJ1-3	-	TRBD1	CASSTGTAVSGNTIYF	TGTGCCAGCAGTACCGGGACAGCCGTATCTGGAAACACCATATATTTT
TRBV5-1	TRBJ1-2	-	-	CASSLAPGSLNYGYTF	TGCGCCAGCAGCTTGGCCCCAGGGTCCCTAAACTATGGCTACACCTTC
TRBV6-4	TRBJ1-5	once	TRBD1	CASSDIGTGRNQPQHF	TGTGCCAGCAGTGACATCGGGACAGGGAGAAATCAGCCCCAGCATTTT
TRBV7-7	TRBJ2-3	-	TRBD2	CASSLAGFSSTDTQYF	TGTGCTAGCAGCCTAGCGGGGTTCTCTAGCACAGATACGCAGTATTTT
TRBV7-6	TRBJ2-7	-	TRBD1	CASSEHGQGSIEQYF	TGTGCCAGCAGCGAACACGGACAGGGCTCCATCGAGCAGTACTTC